Presented here are 12 T cell receptor beta chains from one specimen sequenced in a study of T-cell reconstitution after alpha-beta-depleted transplantation in children. The authors prepared the TCRbeta library with unique molecular identifiers. TCRdb itself ran the PCR reads through MiXCR, one entry per CDR3 protein. The table has 550,000 to 800,000 distinct CDR3 sequences, around 13% seen once. The material sequenced was PBMCs, taken before TCRalphabeta/CD19-depleted stem cell transplant. Receptors originate from a girl aged 2 to 9 with congenital amegakaryocytic thrombocytopenia, due to receive a stem cell transplant.

This clonotype showed up just a few times. The rearrangement uses TRBV6-5 and TRBJ2-1; 8 nucleotides align to TRBD2. This CDR3 contains 17 residues. The germline CDR1 and CDR2 sequences are MNHEY and SVGAGI. V was clipped by 2 bases and J by 0 bases; unmatched bases: 6. The CDR3 is CASSYPTSGSSYNEQFF. CDR3 DNA: TGTGCCAGCAGTTACCCAACAAGCGGGAGCTCCTACAATGAGCAGTTCTTC.

This clonotype came up many times. J is TRBJ1-1 and V is TRBV12-3 or TRBV12-4; D gene uncertain. V dropped 4 bases and J dropped 7 bases, with 4 bases sitting between them. There are 10 residues in the CDR3. CDR3 coding DNA: TGTGCCAGCAGTTCAAATGAAGCTTTCTTT. Translation: CASSSNEAFF.

The chain joins TRBV20-1 to TRBJ2-7; no clear D. Germline lookup yields CDR1 DFQATT and CDR2 SNEGSKA (reference sequence). The CDR3 contains 13 residues. Trimming removed 2 bases from V and 7 bases from J, with 15 bases in between. CDR3 sequence: CSARNPQTGEQYF. CDR3 DNA: TGCAGTGCTAGAAACCCTCAAACGGGTGAGCAGTACTTC.

This clonotype was seen a few times. CDR3 region: CASSIAGDGINEQFF. The CDR3 bases are TGTGCCAGTAGTATAGCAGGCGACGGAATCAATGAGCAGTTCTTC. The chain carries TRBV19 and TRBJ2-1; D is undetermined. The CDR3 totals 15 residues. Germline CDR1 LNHDA, CDR2 SQIVND (reference sequence). Trimming took 1 base from V and 6 from J, leaving 13 bases between them.

In its sample, this clonotype was seen many times. The chain carries TRBV12-3 or TRBV12-4 and TRBJ2-1; 11 positions match TRBD2. Trimming at V came to 5 bases and at J to 3 bases, leaving 0 bases not matched to a gene. This CDR3 spans 14 amino acids. The CDR3 region has the DNA TGTGCCAGCAGTACTAGCGGGGGCTACAATGAGCAGTTCTTC. It yields the protein CASSTSGGYNEQFF.

Details on this clonotype: A read error may produce the germline difference seen at one junction end. The gene calls are TRBV7-9 and TRBJ2-7; D unclear. Germline lookup yields CDR1 SEHNR and CDR2 FQNEAQ (reference sequence). This CDR3 has 15 residues. CDR3 in DNA: TGTGCCAGCAGCTTAGCAGGGCCCTACGTCTACGAGCAGTCCTTC. Protein sequence: CASSLAGPYVYEQSF.

This clonotype was seen a single time. The gene calls are TRBV29-1 and TRBJ2-7; TRBD2 might be the D (6 bases). With 8 bases removed from V and 0 bases from J, the gap between germline ends came to 14 bases. CDR1 SQVTM and CDR2 ANQGSEA come from the germline V gene. The CDR3 totals 13 residues. The CDR3 here is CSMEPGDSYEQYF. The CDR3 region has the DNA TGCAGCATGGAACCGGGGGACTCCTACGAGCAGTACTTC.

The chain employs TRBV7-9 and TRBJ2-7, with TRBD1 matching 7 bases. From germline, CDR1 is SEHNR and CDR2 FQNEAQ (reference sequence). V trimming: 5 bases; J trimming: 3 bases; junction bases outside the gene matches: 13. The CDR3 extends over 16 amino acids. The CDR3, as DNA: TGTGCCAGCAGCCCGCGCGGTGGACAGGAGCTCTACGAGCAGTACTTC. It is translated as CASSPRGGQELYEQYF.

This clonotype came up many times. The chain is built from TRBV7-2 and TRBJ2-2, with TRBD2 identical over 11 bases. The junction had 3 bases not matched to a gene; V was cut back by 6 bases and J by 3 bases. CDR3 length equals 15 residues. CDR1 SGHTA and CDR2 FQGNSA come from the germline V gene. The CDR3 spells CASSLLAGDTGELFF. CDR3 nucleotides: TGTGCCAGCAGTTTACTAGCGGGAGACACCGGGGAGCTGTTTTTT.

The CDR3 loop reads CSASLVPGTEAFF. The CDR3 nucleotides read TGCAGTGCTAGTTTGGTTCCGGGGACTGAAGCTTTCTTT. The V and J genes are TRBV20-1 and TRBJ1-1; D gene unclear. The CDR3 is 13 amino acids. V lost 3 bases to trimming and J lost 5 bases, with 13 bases between them. CDR1 is DFQATT, CDR2 SNEGSKA, per germline (reference sequence).

This clonotype has a count of ten or more. The chain is built from TRBV5-1 and TRBJ2-1; no reliable D call. Trimming took 3 bases from V and 4 from J, leaving 8 bases between them. Germline V lookup: CDR1 SGHRS, CDR2 YFSETQ. This CDR3 has 13 residues. The CDR3: CASSYEEYNEQFF. CDR3 DNA sequence: TGCGCCAGCAGCTACGAGGAGTACAATGAGCAGTTCTTC. Supplemented by reference TRBV5-1 and TRBJ2-1, the full variable domain reads KAGVTQTPRYLIKTRGQQVTLSCSPISGHRSVSWYQQTPGQGLQFLFEYFSETQRNKGNFPGRFSGRQFSNSRSEMNVSTLELGDSALYLCASSYEEYNEQFFGPGTRLTVL.

The rearrangement joins TRBV5-1 to TRBJ2-7; TRBD1 aligns across 8 bases. Germline assignment: CDR1 SGHRS and CDR2 YFSETQ. V trimming: 0 bases; J trimming: 3 bases; junction bases outside the gene matches: 5. The CDR3 is made up of 15 amino acids. CDR3 protein: CASSLAEGTGYEQYF. CDR3 bases: TGCGCCAGCAGCTTGGCGGAAGGGACAGGCTACGAGCAGTACTTC.